This T cell receptor beta chain stems from a study of T cells in Graves' hyperthyroidism and ophthalmopathy. Study results and limitations: Onset of ophthalmopathy came a median approximately 6.5 months after the model predicted it.

The CDR3 is 12 amino acids. Germline V lookup: CDR1 SGHVS, CDR2 FNYEAQ. Trimming removed 3 bases from V and 9 bases from J, with 9 bases in between. Patients between 18 and 65 years old had hyperthyroidism, newly diagnosed and lasting under 2 months. Diagnostic decisions used clinical symptoms, serum thyroxine and TRAb, thyroid ultrasound and orbital computed tomography. Fresh peripheral blood, about 10 ml of it, supplied the PBMCs. Worth noting for this clonotype: Antigen specificity is unknown.

From RNA transcripts, TCR beta CDR3 regions were amplified. First-round RT-PCR with HTBI primers amplified the TCR CDR3 region. Each CDR3 protein gets one entry after TCRdb re-called the multiplex PCR reads with MiXCR. The sample has hundreds of thousands of distinct CDR3 sequences; roughly 15% are singletons. The sequenced sample consisted of blood. V and J are TRBV7-6 and TRBJ2-1; no clear D gene. The sequence came from a woman younger than 35 with Graves' hyperthyroidism. CDR3 in DNA: TGTGCCAGCAGCTTTCTAGGTAGTGAGCAGTTCTTC. This gives the protein CASSFLGSEQFF.